The 26 T cell receptor beta chains below were found in one sample sequenced in a study of cytomegalovirus exposure and HLA in healthy donors. In the PCR, 60 Vbeta and 13 Jbeta primers were used. Sequencing was performed with immunoSEQ multiplex PCR; in TCRdb, only in-frame clones are kept and a portion is missing. This sample has 130,000 or so clones; around 77% occur once, and the top ten carry 0.8% to 0.95%. Sequencing was carried out using PBMCs. These receptors all stem from a woman aged 60-75 years in good health and CMV-seronegative.

The chain has TRBV28 and TRBJ2-7; a weak D match, TRBD1 (6 bases). This CDR3 contains 18 residues. Between the trimmed V and J ends, which lost 8 bases and 1 base, there was a span of 27 bases. Looked up from germline, CDR1 is MDHEN and CDR2 is SYDVKM. CDR3 in DNA: TGTGCCAGCGGGGGTCTTAGCAGGGGTCTGTTCCCGTCCTACGAGCAGTACTTC. This gives the protein CASGGLSRGLFPSYEQYF.

The V gene is TRBV6-1, the J gene TRBJ2-7; D possibly corresponds to TRBD2 (5 bases). The CDR3 spans 13 residues. CDR1 is MNHNS, CDR2 SASEGT, per germline. The V end was cut by 5 bases, the J end by 3 bases, with 11 bases between. CDR3 amino acids: CASSPRGIYEQYF. The CDR3 nucleotides read TGTGCCAGCAGTCCCCGAGGGATCTACGAGCAGTACTTC.

CDR3 loop: CASSARTGPYGYTF. Written as DNA, the CDR3 is TGTGCCAGCAGCGCCAGGACAGGGCCCTATGGCTACACCTTC. The chain recombines TRBV7-9 with TRBJ1-2; 8 nucleotides align to TRBD1. Trimming took 5 bases from V and 4 from J; bases not matched to a gene: 6. Germline V gene sequence: CDR1 SEHNR, CDR2 FQNEAQ (reference sequence). The CDR3 runs to 14 residues.

This rearrangement joins TRBV13 to TRBJ1-3, with 8 bases aligning to TRBD1. Germline V lookup: CDR1 PRHDT, CDR2 FYEKMQ (reference sequence). J lost 2 bases, V lost 4 bases, and 4 bases had no gene match. There are 15 residues in the CDR3. The chain's CDR3 is CASSSRTGTGNTIYF. The CDR3 DNA reads TGTGCCAGCAGCTCTAGGACAGGGACTGGAAACACCATATATTTT.

The chain links TRBV5-1 to TRBJ1-2; D not certain. The CDR3 covers 14 residues. Germline-derived CDR1 and CDR2 are SGHRS and YFSETQ. With 4 bases removed from V and 6 bases from J, the gap between germline ends came to 16 bases. In nucleotides, the CDR3 is TGCGCCAGCAGCAAGGAAAACTTAGCACATGGCTACACCTTC. Its translation: CASSKENLAHGYTF.

The chain carries TRBV5-1 and TRBJ2-1, with a weak D call TRBD1 (5 bases). CDR3 length: 12 residues. Germline V gene sequence: CDR1 SGHRS, CDR2 YFSETQ. V dropped 4 bases and J dropped 9 bases, with 11 bases sitting between them. The CDR3 sequence: CASSRPGLEQFF. The CDR3, as DNA: TGCGCCAGCAGCCGACCAGGGCTTGAGCAGTTCTTC. The complete variable domain, with remaining parts taken from reference TRBV5-1 and TRBJ2-1, reads KAGVTQTPRYLIKTRGQQVTLSCSPISGHRSVSWYQQTPGQGLQFLFEYFSETQRNKGNFPGRFSGRQFSNSRSEMNVSTLELGDSALYLCASSRPGLEQFFGPGTRLTVL.

The rearrangement links TRBV28 to TRBJ2-3, with a weak D call TRBD2 (5 bases). Germline lookup yields CDR1 MDHEN and CDR2 SYDVKM. Trimming took 2 bases from V and 6 from J, leaving 9 bases between them. The CDR3 is made up of 13 amino acids. The DNA for the CDR3 is TGTGCCAGCAGTTTAAGGAGGCAGGATACGCAGTATTTT. Its translation: CASSLRRQDTQYF.

The chain couples TRBV19 to TRBJ2-7; 8 bases agree with TRBD1. CDR3 length: 16 residues. Looked up from germline, CDR1 is LNHDA and CDR2 is SQIVND (reference sequence). V dropped 2 bases and J dropped 0; count of bases not matched to a gene: 6. The CDR3 DNA reads TGTGCCAGTAGTATACGCCCCGGACAGGGCTCCTACGAGCAGTACTTC. It yields the protein CASSIRPGQGSYEQYF. Together with reference TRBV19 and TRBJ2-7, the CDR3 gives the full variable domain: DGGITQSPKYLFRKEGQNVTLSCEQNLNHDAMYWYRQDPGQGLRLIYYSQIVNDFQKGDIAEGYSVSREKKESFPLTVTSAQKNPTAFYLCASSIRPGQGSYEQYFGPGTRLTVT.

This chain connects TRBV5-1 to TRBJ1-6; possibly TRBD1 for D (6 bases). This CDR3 is built from 16 residues. With 2 bases removed from V and 18 bases from J, the gap between germline ends came to 27 bases. The germline V gene encodes CDR1 SGHRS and CDR2 YFSETQ. Here the CDR3 reads CASSLSGTRGLGRPHF. The CDR3 DNA reads TGCGCCAGCAGCTTATCCGGGACAAGGGGCCTTGGTCGTCCCCACTTT.

A single count supports this clone. The chain uses TRBV6-1 and TRBJ2-7; 10 nucleotides agree with TRBD2. V shed 5 bases and J 0 bases; nucleotides not matched to a gene: 4. Per germline, CDR1 MNHNS and CDR2 SASEGT. The length of the CDR3 is 15 residues. For the CDR3, the DNA is TGTGCCAGCAGTAGACTAGCGGGTAGCTCCTACGAGCAGTACTTC. Protein: CASSRLAGSSYEQYF.

This clone showed up just a few times. The rearrangement links TRBV28 to TRBJ2-5, with 8 bases that match TRBD1. J was trimmed by 2 bases and V by 6 bases; bases with no gene match: 2. This CDR3 is 13 amino acids long. From germline, CDR1 is MDHEN and CDR2 SYDVKM. For the CDR3, the DNA is TGTGCCAGCAGCGGGACAGGACAAGAGACCCAGTACTTC. It translates to CASSGTGQETQYF.

The genes are TRBV2 and TRBJ1-6; the match to TRBD1 covers 9 bases. V shed 7 bases, J shed 7 bases, and the junction held 11 bases outside the gene matches. The CDR3 loop spans 16 amino acids. Per germline, CDR1 SNHLY and CDR2 FYNNEI. The CDR3 loop reads CASTPQRTGVNSPLHF. Written as DNA, the CDR3 is TGTGCCAGCACCCCCCAACGGACAGGGGTCAATTCACCCCTCCACTTT.

The V and J genes are TRBV6-4 and TRBJ2-1; D perhaps matches TRBD2 (6 bases). Germline values: CDR1 MRHNA, CDR2 SNTAGT. V gave up 6 bases and J gave up 0 bases, with 9 bases separating them. The CDR3 is made up of 14 amino acids. CDR3 loop: CASRRDSSYNEQFF. Written as DNA, the CDR3 is TGTGCCAGCAGAAGGGACTCCTCCTACAATGAGCAGTTCTTC.

This chain links TRBV28 with TRBJ2-1; 7 bases fit TRBD1. V was clipped by 5 bases and J by 6 bases; unmatched bases: 4. The germline V gene encodes CDR1 MDHEN and CDR2 SYDVKM. The CDR3 has 13 amino acids. In nucleotides, the CDR3 is TGTGCCAGCAGTAGACGACAGGGCAATGAGCAGTTCTTC. This translates into CASSRRQGNEQFF.

In this sample, this clone turned up once. This sequence joins TRBV7-3 and TRBJ2-1, with 8 bases aligning to TRBD1. The CDR3 spans 15 residues. Losses at the gene ends were 5 bases for V and 6 bases for J; bases not matched to a gene: 9. Germline CDR1 is SGHTA and CDR2 is FQGTGA. The CDR3 loop is CASSKQTGVANEQFF. CDR3 sequence (DNA): TGTGCCAGCAGCAAGCAGACAGGGGTGGCCAATGAGCAGTTCTTC.

This chain connects TRBV6-6 to TRBJ2-7, with 9 positions matching TRBD2. V shed 6 bases and J 13 bases; nucleotides not matched to a gene: 7. The CDR3 totals 11 residues. Germline V gene lookup returns CDR1 MNHNY and CDR2 SVGAGI (reference sequence). The CDR3 DNA is TGTGCCAGCAGGACATCCGGGACTAGCTACTTC. Encoded protein: CASRTSGTSYF.

This sequence joins TRBV9 and TRBJ2-1, with 11 bases identical to TRBD2. CDR1 and CDR2 from the germline V gene are SGDLS and YYNGEE. This CDR3 is built from 15 residues. V trimming: 3 bases; J trimming: 3 bases; junction bases outside the gene matches: 2. The CDR3 region is CASSATSGVYNEQFF. In nucleotides, the CDR3 is TGTGCCAGCAGCGCGACTAGCGGGGTCTACAATGAGCAGTTCTTC.

V gene TRBV9 combines with J gene TRBJ2-1, with D unresolved. The CDR3 totals 12 residues. From germline, CDR1 is SGDLS and CDR2 YYNGEE. With 4 bases removed from V and 11 bases from J, the gap between germline ends came to 13 bases. Written as DNA, the CDR3 is TGTGCCAGCAGCCAAGTAGCCGAGAAGCAGTTCTTC. Translating it yields CASSQVAEKQFF.

The V gene is TRBV9, the J gene TRBJ2-3, with a possible D match to TRBD2 (6 bases). Trimming removed 2 bases at V and 5 bases at J, with 12 bases between. Germline V gene data show CDR1 as SGDLS and CDR2 as YYNGEE. The CDR3 extends over 14 amino acids. The DNA for the CDR3 is TGTGCCAGCAGCGTCCGGGAGAGGCTAGATACGCAGTATTTT. It is translated as CASSVRERLDTQYF.

Worth noting for this clone: At one end, the junction sequence differs from germline, possibly due to a read error. V usage is TRBV7-9 and J usage is TRBJ1-2, with D maybe TRBD1 (6 bases). Germline V CDR1 and CDR2: SEHNR, FQNEAQ (reference sequence). This CDR3 comprises 15 residues. The CDR3 loop reads CSSSLATGTNYGYTF. CDR3 nucleotide sequence: TGTTCCAGCAGCTTAGCCACAGGGACTAACTATGGCTACACCTTC.

V usage is TRBV6-1 and J usage is TRBJ1-1; 8 bases fit TRBD1. V shed 6 bases and J 1 base; nucleotides not matched to a gene: 7. The CDR3 loop spans 15 amino acids. The germline V gene has CDR1 MNHNS and CDR2 SASEGT. In nucleotides, the CDR3 is TGTGCCAGCAGGAAAGGGGACAGGAAGAACACTGAAGCTTTCTTT. As protein: CASRKGDRKNTEAFF.

Here the CDR3 reads CASRPAQGAAAYEQYF. CDR3 DNA: TGTGCCAGCAGGCCCGCCCAGGGGGCGGCGGCCTACGAGCAGTACTTC. The chain employs TRBV28 and TRBJ2-7; 8 bases line up with TRBD1. The junction had 12 bases not matched to a gene; V was cut back by 6 bases and J by 2 bases. CDR1 and CDR2 from the germline V gene are MDHEN and SYDVKM. There are 16 residues in the CDR3.

V usage is TRBV6-1 and J usage is TRBJ1-4; 8 nucleotides align to TRBD1. The V segment lost 6 bases and the J segment 12 bases; nucleotides outside the gene matches: 15. The CDR3 contains 15 residues. Germline values: CDR1 MNHNS, CDR2 SASEGT. CDR3 nucleotides: TGTGCCAGCAGGAACTCCGGGACAGGCCAGATGGAACTGTTTTTT. Its protein product is CASRNSGTGQMELFF.

The gene calls are TRBV5-1 and TRBJ2-3, with a possible D match to TRBD1 (6 bases). Germline V lookup: CDR1 SGHRS, CDR2 YFSETQ. The CDR3 has 13 amino acids. Between the trimmed V and J ends, which lost 5 bases and 7 bases, there was a span of 14 bases. In DNA, the CDR3 is TGCGCCAGCAGTCTACAGGGTGAGAATACGCAGTATTTT. This gives the protein CASSLQGENTQYF.

This chain connects TRBV11-2 to TRBJ2-7; 7 nucleotides agree with TRBD1. Germline loops: CDR1 SGHAT, CDR2 FQNNGV. The CDR3 is 15 amino acids. Losses at the gene ends were 5 bases for V and 2 bases for J; bases not matched to a gene: 9. The CDR3 DNA follows: TGTGCCAGCAGCCCCAGGGGGACAGTCCCCTACGAGCAGTACTTC. Amino acid sequence: CASSPRGTVPYEQYF.

This chain uses TRBV30 with TRBJ1-2, with TRBD1 identical over 8 bases. The CDR3 is 13 amino acids. After removal of 3 bases from V and 5 bases from J, the junction contained 5 bases not matched to a gene. CDR1 GTSNPN and CDR2 SVGIG come from the germline V gene (reference sequence). The CDR3, as DNA: TGTGCCTGGAGGGGGACAGGCGCTTATGGCTACACCTTC. Protein product: CAWRGTGAYGYTF.